This T cell receptor (beta chain) was found in a study of identical twins. Addition of a universal primer site occurred through template switching, and cDNA carried unique molecular identifiers. TCRdb re-analysed the 5' RACE reads in MiXCR, keeping a single row per CDR3 protein. The sample has 700,000 or so distinct CDR3 sequences; around 8.3% are singletons. This clonotype was observed a handful of times. The same sample was also used in a study of yellow fever vaccine responses in identical twins.

The receptor comes from a woman aged 18-29 years in good health. The sequenced sample was PBMCs.

In nucleotides, the CDR3 is TGTGCCAGCAGCTTGATCCCGTTCGATGAGCAGTTCTTC. Protein: CASSLIPFDEQFF. V and J are TRBV5-6 and TRBJ2-1; no reliable D call. The germline V gene encodes CDR1 SGHDT and CDR2 YYEEEE. The CDR3 is 13 residues long. The V end lost 1 base, the J end lost 8 bases, and 10 bases lay between the germline ends.